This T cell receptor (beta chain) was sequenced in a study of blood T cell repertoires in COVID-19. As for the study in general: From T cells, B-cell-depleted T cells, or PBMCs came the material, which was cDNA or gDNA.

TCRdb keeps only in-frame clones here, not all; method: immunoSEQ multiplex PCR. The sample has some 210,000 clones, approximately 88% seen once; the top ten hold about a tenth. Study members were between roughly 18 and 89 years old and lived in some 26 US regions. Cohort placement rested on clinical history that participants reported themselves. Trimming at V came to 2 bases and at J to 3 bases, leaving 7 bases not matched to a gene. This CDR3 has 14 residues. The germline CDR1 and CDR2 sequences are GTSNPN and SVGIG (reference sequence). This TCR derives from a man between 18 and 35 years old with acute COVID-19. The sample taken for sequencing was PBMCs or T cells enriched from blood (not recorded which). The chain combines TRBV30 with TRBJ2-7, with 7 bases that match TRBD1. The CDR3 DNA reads TGTGCCTGGAGTAAAAAGGGACAGAGCTACGAGCAGTACTTC. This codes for CAWSKKGQSYEQYF.